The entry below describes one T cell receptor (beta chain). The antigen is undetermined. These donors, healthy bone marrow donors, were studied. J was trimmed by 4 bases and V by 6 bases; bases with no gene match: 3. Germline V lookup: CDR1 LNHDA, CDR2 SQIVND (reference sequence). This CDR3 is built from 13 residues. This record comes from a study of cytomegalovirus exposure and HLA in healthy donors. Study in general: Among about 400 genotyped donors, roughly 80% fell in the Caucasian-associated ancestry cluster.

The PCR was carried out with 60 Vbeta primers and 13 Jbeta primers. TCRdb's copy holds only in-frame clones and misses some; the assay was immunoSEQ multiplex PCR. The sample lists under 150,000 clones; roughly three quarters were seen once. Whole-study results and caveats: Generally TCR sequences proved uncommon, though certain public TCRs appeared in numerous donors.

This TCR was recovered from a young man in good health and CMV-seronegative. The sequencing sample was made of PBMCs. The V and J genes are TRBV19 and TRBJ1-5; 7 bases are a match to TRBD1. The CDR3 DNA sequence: TGTGCCAGTAGCCCACAGGGGAATCAGCCCCAGCATTTT. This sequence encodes CASSPQGNQPQHF.